This T cell receptor (beta chain) was obtained from a study of T cell responses to AZD1222 COVID-19 vaccine (dated by TCRdb to the early 2020s). Notes on the research overall: AZD1222 recipients with second doses at about 4 weeks or about 12 weeks were pooled, because spike-specific TCR depth and breadth did not differ between schedules. Trial participants were enrolled by age into subgroups of 18-55, 56-69 and 70-plus years, and about 150, 27 and 61 TCR-sequenced participants, respectively, were included in these subgroups. A total of over 230 trial participants underwent TCR sequencing, of whom roughly 210 received two doses of AZD1222 and some 26 received two doses of the MenACWY control vaccine.

The CDR3 regions of human TCRbeta chains were analyzed by immunosequencing. The study's own analysis went as follows. Repertoire TCRs were checked for matches against a reference library of SARS-CoV-2-specific TCRs that had been generated using the MIRA antigen-specificity platform. Breadth was defined as the fraction of unique TCRs that were SARS-CoV-2-associated, and depth was defined as the fraction of total T cells that were SARS-CoV-2-associated. Using the MIRA data, every spike-specific TCR was mapped to the spike region that the TCR reacted to and assigned to either a CD4 or a CD8 class. Log10-transformed breadth and depth values were compared by one-way ANOVA with Sidak's multiple comparisons tests. TCRdb retrieved this table from immuneACCESS and kept in-frame rearrangements only. Not all clones are present; in checked studies, unresolved V genes account for under half, and no reason is known for the remainder. The V and J calls and clone size are taken from that table; D and trimming were inferred from the DNA. For this sample the table gives more than 70,000 clones, of which 80% to 90% were detected only once. Together, the top ten hold over 7.5% of the sample.

According to the study, the label for this sample's time point signals: baseline before first vaccination. Samples from vaccinated people were obtained from the UK trials COV001 and COV002, which included a single-blind randomized controlled phase 2/3 trial of AZD1222 (ChAdOx1 nCoV-19) in healthy adults. Trial participant PBMC samples were collected at day 0 and day 28 after the second dose for TCRbeta chain sequencing. Its CDR3 holds 15 amino acids, cysteine through phenylalanine. Kept here is only the CDR3 DNA, which spans 45 bases and is read in frame from base 1. The germline V gene (reference sequence) sets CDR1 to MNHEY and CDR2 to SMNVEV. V has 0 bases trimmed and J has 8 bases trimmed; junction bases matching no gene number 9. Summary of the overall study and its limitations: Participants were mostly white British, with more females than males. The authors suggested clonal diversity may have been underestimated. The 56-69-year group was small, and its depth increase did not reach significance, likely because of low power. The whole spike protein was spanned by vaccine-associated CD4 TCRs, and dominant responses were seen in regions 160-218 and 743-854. Because no day 14 peak-response samples were available, repertoires were characterized only after the peak T cell response. Only a handful of AZD1222 recipients were SARS-CoV-2 seropositive at baseline, limiting conclusions about previously exposed vaccinees. Nearly half of unique spike-specific TCRs reportedly recognized epitopes outside regions mutated in the B.1.351 and B.1.1.7 variants. After two AZD1222 doses, spike-specific TCR breadth and depth were significantly higher than at day 0 and than in MenACWY recipients.

Concerning this clone: Its antigen is not yet known. Base quality data are lacking; no much larger clone is found one base away.

The material was peripheral blood, obtained on day 0 of AZD1222 vaccination. This sequence was found in an adult in good health. The chain couples TRBV27 to TRBJ1-2; the central 7 bases match TRBD1. The DNA is as follows: TGTGCCAGCAGTTTATCGGCCCAGGGGGTAGGAGGCTACACCTTC. It codes for CASSLSAQGVGGYTF.